Presented here are 5 T cell receptor beta chains from one specimen sequenced in a study of blood T cell repertoires in COVID-19. Clones were sequenced by immunoSEQ multiplex PCR, and TCRdb holds only the in-frame ones, with some missing. The sample yields about 260,000 clones, about 90% seen once. The material sequenced was peripheral blood. Every receptor here comes from a middle-aged woman with acute or convalescent COVID-19.

The CDR3 sequence: CASSEFGTGGTEAFF. The CDR3 DNA reads as TGCGCCAGCAGTGAGTTTGGGACAGGGGGCACTGAAGCTTTCTTT. The chain is built from TRBV10-2 and TRBJ1-1, with 11 positions matching TRBD1. J gave up 4 bases and V 1 base, and 2 bases lay outside the gene matches. This CDR3 has 15 amino acids. The germline CDR1 and CDR2 sequences are WSHSY and SAAADI.

This clone was detected once. This chain links TRBV5-6 with TRBJ1-2; D unresolved. This CDR3 has 15 amino acids. With 0 bases removed from V and 3 bases from J, the gap between germline ends came to 12 bases. Germline V gene lookup returns CDR1 SGHDT and CDR2 YYEEEE. CDR3 region: CASSLDRVPHYGYTF. CDR3 nucleotide sequence: TGTGCCAGCAGCTTGGACCGGGTACCCCACTATGGCTACACCTTC. Full variable domain (outside the CDR3, taken from reference TRBV5-6 and TRBJ1-2): DAGVTQSPTHLIKTRGQQVTLRCSPKSGHDTVSWYQQALGQGPQFIFQYYEEEERQRGNFPDRFSGHQFPNYSSELNVNALLLGDSALYLCASSLDRVPHYGYTFGSGTRLTVV.

In this sample, this clone turned up a few times. This chain links TRBV4-1 with TRBJ1-2; D is ambiguous. The CDR3 has 15 amino acids. Germline assignment: CDR1 MGHRA and CDR2 YSYEKL. Trimming took 0 bases from V and 0 from J, leaving 8 bases between them. CDR3: CASSQDPETNYGYTF. The CDR3 DNA follows: TGCGCCAGCAGCCAAGACCCAGAAACTAACTATGGCTACACCTTC.

The chain recombines TRBV6-5 with TRBJ1-1, with D possibly TRBD1 on 5 matching bases. The CDR3 runs to 15 residues. V was clipped by 6 bases and J by 5 bases, with 19 bases between them. The germline CDR1 and CDR2 sequences are MNHEY and SVGAGI. The CDR3 DNA is TGTGCCAGCAGCGACCGGGGGGAGGCAAATACTGAAGCTTTCTTT. Amino acid sequence: CASSDRGEANTEAFF.

The chain uses TRBV2 and TRBJ2-1; 8 bases match TRBD1. V lost 7 bases to trimming and J lost 2 bases; unmatched junction nucleotides: 13. The CDR3 sequence is 17 residues long. The germline V gene encodes CDR1 SNHLY and CDR2 FYNNEI. The CDR3 is CASTQGAIIAAYNEQFF. The CDR3 DNA is TGTGCCAGCACCCAGGGGGCGATTATAGCGGCCTACAATGAGCAGTTCTTC.